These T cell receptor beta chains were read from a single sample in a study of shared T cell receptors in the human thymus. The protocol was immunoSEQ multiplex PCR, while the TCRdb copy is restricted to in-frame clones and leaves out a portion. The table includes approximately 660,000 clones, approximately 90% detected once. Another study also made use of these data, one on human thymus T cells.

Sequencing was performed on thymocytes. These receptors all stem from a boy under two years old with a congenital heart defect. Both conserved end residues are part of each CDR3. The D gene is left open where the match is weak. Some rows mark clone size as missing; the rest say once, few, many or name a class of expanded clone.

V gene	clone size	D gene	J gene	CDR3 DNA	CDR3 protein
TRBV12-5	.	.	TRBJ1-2	TGTGCTAGTGGTCCGGCTCGACAGTTCTATGGCTACACCTTC	CASGPARQFYGYTF
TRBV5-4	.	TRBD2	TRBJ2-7	TGTGCCAGCAGCTTGGGCCTTGATGCGGGAGTCGACGAGCAGTACTTC	CASSLGLDAGVDEQYF
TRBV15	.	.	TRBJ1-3	TGTGCCACCAGCAGAGAAGACAGTTCCTCTGGAAACACCATATATTTT	CATSREDSSSGNTIYF
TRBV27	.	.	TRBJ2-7	TGTGCCAGCAGTTTATGGGCAGACTCCTACGAGCAGTACTTC	CASSLWADSYEQYF
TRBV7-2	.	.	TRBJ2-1	TGTGCCAGCAGCTTGGTTCAGCGGGTCAATGAGCAGTTCTTC	CASSLVQRVNEQFF
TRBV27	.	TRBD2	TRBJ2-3	TGTGCCAGCAGTTTAGGGGGGAGGGCCGGAACAGATACGCAGTATTTT	CASSLGGRAGTDTQYF
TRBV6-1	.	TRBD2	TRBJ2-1	TGTGCCAGCAGTGAAAGGAACGGGAGGGATTCCTACAATGAGCAGTTCTTC	CASSERNGRDSYNEQFF
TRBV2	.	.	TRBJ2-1	TGTGCCAGCGGTGAACTGGAGGACGATGAGCAGTTCTTC	CASGELEDDEQFF
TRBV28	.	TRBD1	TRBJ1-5	TGTGCCACCTCACAGGGGGTAAATCAGCCCCAGCATTTT	CATSQGVNQPQHF
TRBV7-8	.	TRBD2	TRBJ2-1	TGTGCCAGCAGCTTAGGGCTGGGTAGCGGGAGGCACTACAATGAGCAGTTCTTC	CASSLGLGSGRHYNEQFF
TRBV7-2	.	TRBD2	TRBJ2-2	TGTGCCAGCAGCCCACCCAGCGGGGGGAACACCGGGGAGCTGTTTTTT	CASSPPSGGNTGELFF
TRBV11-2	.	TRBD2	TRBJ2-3	TGTGCCAGCAGCCCAAGCGGGAGGGGCACAGATACGCAGTATTTT	CASSPSGRGTDTQYF
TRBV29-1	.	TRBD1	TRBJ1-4	TGCAGCGTTGAAGCCTCCGGGACAGGGAGGGAAAAACTGTTTTTT	CSVEASGTGREKLFF
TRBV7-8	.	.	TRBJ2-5	TGTGCCAGCAGCTTAGGGGCAGACCAAGAGACCCAGTACTTC	CASSLGADQETQYF
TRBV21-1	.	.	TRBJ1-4	TGTGCCAGCAGCTTCCGGGACAGCCCTAATGAAAAACTGTTTTTT	CASSFRDSPNEKLFF
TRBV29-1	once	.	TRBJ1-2	TGCAGCGTCCACGACAGGCACCAAAATGGCTACACCTTC	CSVHDRHQNGYTF
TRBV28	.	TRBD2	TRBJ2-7	TGTGCCAGCCGGGGCGGGACTAGCGGGGAGCGGAGATACGAGCAGTACTTC	CASRGGTSGERRYEQYF
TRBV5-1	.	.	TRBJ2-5	TGCGCCAGCAGCTTGTTTCACAGCCAAGAGACCCAGTACTTC	CASSLFHSQETQYF
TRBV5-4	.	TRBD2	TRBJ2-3	TGTGCCAGCAGCTGGAGCGGGAGTCAGGCAGATACGCAGTATTTT	CASSWSGSQADTQYF
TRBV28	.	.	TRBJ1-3	TGTGCCAGCACCACCCTGCGGGGGCGCAGTGGAAACACCATATATTTT	CASTTLRGRSGNTIYF
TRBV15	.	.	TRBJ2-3	TGTGCCACCAGCAGAGATGGTGGAGCTGTAGATACGCAGTATTTT	CATSRDGGAVDTQYF
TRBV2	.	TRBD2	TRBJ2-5	TGTGCCAGCAGGGCTGGACTAGCGGGGATTCAAGAGACCCAGTACTTC	CASRAGLAGIQETQYF
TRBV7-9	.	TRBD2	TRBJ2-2	TGTGCCAGCAGCTCTGGGACTACAGACACCGGGGAGCTGTTTTTT	CASSSGTTDTGELFF